This record looks at one TCR beta chain sequence and its context. Its cognate antigen is unknown. The entry originates in a study of early T cells in non-severe SARS-CoV-2 infection. Background on the study: Bulk RNA from unsorted whole blood was sequenced; chains were unpaired. General study points: In VDJdb matching, anti-spike CD8 responses were favored while private and CD4 specificities went missing.

Unique molecular identifiers tagged individual cDNA molecules. TCRdb redid the calling of the 5' RACE reads with MiXCR, one entry per CDR3 protein. The sample holds under 90,000 distinct CDR3 sequences, about 12% seen once. The germline gives CDR1 MNHNS, CDR2 SASEGT. V was clipped by 1 base and J by 7 bases, with 2 bases between them. This CDR3 contains 11 residues. The sample was whole blood. This rearrangement joins TRBV6-1 to TRBJ1-5; D not resolved. The TCR originated in an adult who was a healthcare worker with PCR-confirmed SARS-CoV-2 infection or an uninfected control (not recorded which). This chain's CDR3 is CASSEVQPQHF. The CDR3 DNA reads TGTGCCAGCAGTGAAGTCCAGCCCCAGCATTTT.